This T cell receptor (beta chain) was found in a study of cytomegalovirus exposure and HLA in healthy donors. Amplification used 60 Vbeta primers and 13 Jbeta primers. The method was immunoSEQ multiplex PCR; TCRdb's version includes in-frame clones alone and lacks a portion of them. The sample lists around 140,000 clones; approximately 80% were seen once. General observations from the study: Further analysis was carried out later, and it showed several of the most significant clusters appearing linked to common viral pathogens.

This clone was seen a handful of times. What it binds is not known. Sequenced input: PBMCs. This receptor was identified in a woman under 30 in good health and CMV-seropositive.

The CDR3 protein is CASGLEPKSGGAGETQYF. DNA for the CDR3: TGTGCTAGTGGTTTGGAACCCAAGAGCGGGGGGGCCGGGGAGACCCAGTACTTC. The chain is built from TRBV12-5 and TRBJ2-5, with 10 bases aligning to TRBD2. The trim removed 1 base at V and 5 bases at J, leaving 13 bases unmatched. This CDR3 comprises 18 residues. CDR1 is LGHNT and CDR2 is FRNRAP in the germline V gene.